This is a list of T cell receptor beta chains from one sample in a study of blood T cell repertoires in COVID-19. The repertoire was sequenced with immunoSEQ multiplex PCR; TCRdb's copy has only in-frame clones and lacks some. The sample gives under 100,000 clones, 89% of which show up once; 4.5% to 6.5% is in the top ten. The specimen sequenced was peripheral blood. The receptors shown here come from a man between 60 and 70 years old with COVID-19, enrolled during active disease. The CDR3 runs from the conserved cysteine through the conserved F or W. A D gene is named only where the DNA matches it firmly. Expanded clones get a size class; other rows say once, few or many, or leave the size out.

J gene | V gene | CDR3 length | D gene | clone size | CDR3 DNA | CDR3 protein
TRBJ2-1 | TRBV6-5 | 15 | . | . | TGTGCCAGCAGTTATAGGGGCGACTCCTACAATGAGCAGTTCTTC | CASSYRGDSYNEQFF
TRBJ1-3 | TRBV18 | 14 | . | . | TGTGCCAGCTCGGCTGACAGGTCTGGAAACACCATATATTTT | CASSADRSGNTIYF
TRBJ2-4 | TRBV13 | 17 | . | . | TGTGCCAGCAGCTTAAGCCAGGGGGGAATAGCCAAAAACATTCAGTACTTC | CASSLSQGGIAKNIQYF
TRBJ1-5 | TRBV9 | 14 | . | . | TGTGCCAGCAGCCAGGGTGCCCGAAGTCAGCCCCAGCATTTT | CASSQGARSQPQHF
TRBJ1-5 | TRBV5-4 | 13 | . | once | TGTGCCAGCAGCTTGTATCCTTATCAGCCCCAGCATTTT | CASSLYPYQPQHF
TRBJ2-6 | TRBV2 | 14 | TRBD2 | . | TGTGCCAGCATGGGAGGGTCTGGGGCCAACGTCCTGACTTTC | CASMGGSGANVLTF
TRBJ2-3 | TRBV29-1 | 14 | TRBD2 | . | TGCAGCGGGGGGGGACTAGCGGGAGGAGATACGCAGTATTTT | CSGGGLAGGDTQYF
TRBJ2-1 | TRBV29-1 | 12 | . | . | TGCAGCGTTGAAGGCAGATACAATGAGCAGTTCTTC | CSVEGRYNEQFF
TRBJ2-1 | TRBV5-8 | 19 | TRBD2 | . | TGTGCCAGCAGCCCGGGACTAAGCTTTCGCGGGAGCTCCTACAATGAGCAGTTCTTC | CASSPGLSFRGSSYNEQFF
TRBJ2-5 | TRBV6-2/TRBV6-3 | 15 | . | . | TGTGCCAGCAGTTACTCGTCGACAGAACAAGAGACCCAGTACTTC | CASSYSSTEQETQYF
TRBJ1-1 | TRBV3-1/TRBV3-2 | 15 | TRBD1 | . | TGTGCCAGCAGCCAAGTTGGGGGGACAGGGTCAAGAGCTTTCTTT | CASSQVGGTGSRAFF
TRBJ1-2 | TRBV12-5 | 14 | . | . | TGTGCTAGTGGTTTGGGGACTGAAAACTATGGCTACACCTTC | CASGLGTENYGYTF
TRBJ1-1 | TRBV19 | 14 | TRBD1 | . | TGTGCCAGTAGTACTGACAGGGGAAACACTGAAGCTTTCTTT | CASSTDRGNTEAFF
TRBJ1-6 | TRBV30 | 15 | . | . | TGTGCCTGGAGTGAGGCTAGCTCCTATAATTCACCCCTCCACTTT | CAWSEASSYNSPLHF
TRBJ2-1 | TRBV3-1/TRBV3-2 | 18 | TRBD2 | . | TGTGCCAGCAGCCCTCTGTTTGGGACTAGCGGGAAGTACAATGAGCAGTTCTTC | CASSPLFGTSGKYNEQFF
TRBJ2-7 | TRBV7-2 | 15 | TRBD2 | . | TGTGCCAGCAGCCCGTATCGCGGGAGGTCCTACGAGCAGTACTTC | CASSPYRGRSYEQYF
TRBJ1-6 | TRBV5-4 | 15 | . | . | TGTGCCAGCAGCACCGGAGGGGATGCGGATTCACCCCTCCACTTT | CASSTGGDADSPLHF
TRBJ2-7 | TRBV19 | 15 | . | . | TGTGCCAGTAGTATGGGGGGGCCAACTCCCTACGAGCAGTACTTC | CASSMGGPTPYEQYF
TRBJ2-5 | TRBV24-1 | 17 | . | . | TGTGCCACCAGTGATCCCCGGATCCGAGGGCACCAAGAGACCCAGTACTTC | CATSDPRIRGHQETQYF
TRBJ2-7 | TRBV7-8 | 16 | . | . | TGTGCCAGCAGCCCCTCCCGGGACACCGTACCCTACGAGCAGTACTTC | CASSPSRDTVPYEQYF
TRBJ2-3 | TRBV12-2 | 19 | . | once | TGTGCAAGTCGCTTAGTTGCTAGCGGGAGGTCAATTAGCACAGATACGCAGTATTTT | CASRLVASGRSISTDTQYF
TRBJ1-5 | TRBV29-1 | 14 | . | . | TGCAGCGTTGGAGGGGGTCGAGGCAATCAGCCCCAGCATTTT | CSVGGGRGNQPQHF
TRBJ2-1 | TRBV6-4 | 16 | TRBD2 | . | TGTGCCAGCAGTGTAGGGACGACTAGCGGCTACAATGAGCAGTTCTTC | CASSVGTTSGYNEQFF
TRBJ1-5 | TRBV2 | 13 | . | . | TGTGCCACCTCCCGGGGGGTCCGACAGCCCCAGCATTTT | CATSRGVRQPQHF
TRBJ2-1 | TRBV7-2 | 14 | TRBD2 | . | TGTGCCAGCAGCTCACTGACAGCGGGAGGCGAGCAGTTCTTC | CASSSLTAGGEQFF
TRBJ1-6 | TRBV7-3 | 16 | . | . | TGTGCCAGCAGCTTAAACGGACAAGTCTATAATTCACCCCTCCACTTT | CASSLNGQVYNSPLHF
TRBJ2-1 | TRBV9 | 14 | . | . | TGTGCCAGCGGTACAGGTATCTCCTACAATGAGCAGTTCTTC | CASGTGISYNEQFF
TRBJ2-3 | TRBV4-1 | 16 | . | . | TGCGCCAGCAGCCAGTCCAGCGGATCCCCGATAGATACGCAGTATTTT | CASSQSSGSPIDTQYF